This is a list of T cell receptor beta chains from one sample in a study of blood T cell repertoires in COVID-19. The assay was immunoSEQ multiplex PCR, and TCRdb's table has in-frame clones only and misses some. The data show roughly 160,000 clones, with approximately 90% seen just once and about a tenth held by the top ten. The sequenced material came from peripheral blood. The receptors shown here come from a woman in her seventies with COVID-19, enrolled during active disease. CDR3s include the opening cysteine and the closing phenylalanine or tryptophan. The D gene is left open where the match is weak. The size field is filled for only some rows; it gives once, few, many or a size class.

-	TRBJ1-4	TRBD1	TRBV2	CASSEVGTANEKLFF	TGTGCCAGCAGTGAAGTAGGGACAGCTAATGAAAAACTGTTTTTT
-	TRBJ2-3	-	TRBV6-5	CASSRSRADTQYF	TGTGCCAGCAGCCGGTCACGGGCAGATACGCAGTATTTT
-	TRBJ2-1	-	TRBV4-1	CASSQYVLDSYNEQFF	TGCGCCAGCAGCCAGTACGTACTAGACTCCTACAATGAGCAGTTCTTC
few	TRBJ1-1	-	TRBV6-5	CASLRRSDTEAFF	TGTGCCAGCCTACGTCGGAGTGACACTGAAGCTTTCTTT
-	TRBJ2-7	-	TRBV3-1/TRBV3-2	CASSAASLHEQYF	TGTGCCAGCAGCGCGGCATCCCTACACGAGCAGTACTTC
-	TRBJ1-1	-	TRBV5-4	CASSLALQGSEAFF	TGTGCCAGCAGCTTGGCATTACAGGGTTCGGAAGCTTTCTTT
-	TRBJ2-3	TRBD2	TRBV10-2	CASSESRGGTSVGADTQYF	TGCGCCAGCAGTGAGTCCCGGGGGGGGACTAGCGTTGGTGCAGATACGCAGTATTTT
-	TRBJ1-6	-	TRBV7-2	CASSLGAGSPLHF	TGTGCCAGCAGCTTAGGGGCAGGTTCACCCCTCCACTTT
-	TRBJ1-6	-	TRBV27	CASSLRQTYNSPLHF	TGTGCCAGCAGTTTAAGACAGACCTATAATTCACCCCTCCACTTT
-	TRBJ1-1	-	TRBV5-1	CASKENGYGETTEAFF	TGCGCCAGCAAGGAAAACGGGTACGGGGAGACTACTGAAGCTTTCTTT
-	TRBJ1-4	-	TRBV28	CASSLPFRGEKLFF	TGTGCCAGCAGTTTACCATTCCGGGGGGAAAAACTGTTTTTT
-	TRBJ1-2	TRBD1	TRBV30	CAWRAGQGGNYGYTF	TGTGCCTGGAGGGCCGGACAGGGAGGGAACTATGGCTACACCTTC
once	TRBJ1-1	-	TRBV30	CAWRAGMNTEAFF	TGTGCCTGGAGGGCGGGTATGAACACTGAAGCTTTCTTT
once	TRBJ1-1	TRBD1	TRBV29-1	CSVASDRVPTEAFF	TGCAGCGTTGCGTCGGACAGGGTTCCGACTGAAGCTTTCTTT
-	TRBJ2-7	TRBD2	TRBV30	CAWSPREGEQYF	TGTGCCTGGAGCCCCAGGGAGGGCGAGCAGTACTTC
-	TRBJ2-4	-	TRBV3-1/TRBV3-2	CASSQGTNRAKNIQYF	TGTGCCAGCAGCCAAGGTACTAATCGAGCCAAAAACATTCAGTACTTC
-	TRBJ1-5	-	TRBV19	CASSIAPSGNQPQHF	TGTGCCAGTAGTATAGCCCCCAGCGGCAATCAGCCCCAGCATTTT
-	TRBJ1-5	TRBD1	TRBV9	CASSKGTGVNQPQHF	TGTGCCAGCAGTAAAGGGACAGGAGTTAATCAGCCCCAGCATTTT
-	TRBJ1-5	TRBD1	TRBV6-5	CASRYRGLSNQPQHF	TGTGCCAGCAGGTACAGGGGGCTCAGCAATCAGCCCCAGCATTTT
-	TRBJ2-5	TRBD2	TRBV2	CARWMTSGGLHF	TGTGCCAGGTGGATGACTAGCGGGGGGCTACACTTC
-	TRBJ2-3	TRBD1	TRBV7-8	CASSLGTGPIATDTQYF	TGTGCCAGCAGCTTAGGGACAGGGCCCATCGCCACAGATACGCAGTATTTT
-	TRBJ1-1	TRBD1	TRBV28	CASSPGQGAGSTEAFF	TGTGCCAGCAGTCCGGGACAGGGGGCAGGTAGTACTGAAGCTTTCTTT
-	TRBJ2-5	TRBD2	TRBV3-1/TRBV3-2	CASSHAGGNQETQYF	TGTGCCAGCAGCCACGCGGGGGGGAACCAAGAGACCCAGTACTTC
-	TRBJ2-5	TRBD2	TRBV5-1	CASGVAGEETQYF	TGCGCCAGCGGAGTAGCGGGGGAAGAGACCCAGTACTTC
-	TRBJ1-3	-	TRBV19	CASSVPGHGNTIYF	TGTGCCAGTAGTGTTCCGGGACACGGAAACACCATATATTTT
once	TRBJ1-3	TRBD1	TRBV11-2	CASSSWTGGNTIYF	TGTGCCAGCAGCTCCTGGACAGGGGGGAACACCATATATTTT
-	TRBJ2-1	TRBD2	TRBV7-8	CASSLVLAGNEQFF	TGTGCCAGCAGCTTAGTGCTAGCGGGGAATGAGCAGTTCTTC
once	TRBJ2-7	TRBD1	TRBV2	CASRNRDRSYEQYF	TGTGCCAGCAGAAACCGGGACAGGTCTTACGAGCAGTACTTC
-	TRBJ2-1	-	TRBV3-1/TRBV3-2	CASSQGQAESNEQFF	TGTGCCAGCAGCCAAGGACAGGCCGAGTCCAATGAGCAGTTCTTC
few	TRBJ2-3	-	TRBV2	CASSEFSDTQYF	TGTGCCAGCAGTGAATTCTCAGATACGCAGTATTTT
-	TRBJ2-7	TRBD1	TRBV4-1	CASSQGTGGWYEQYF	TGCGCCAGCAGCCAGGGGACAGGGGGCTGGTACGAGCAGTACTTC
-	TRBJ1-2	TRBD1	TRBV3-1/TRBV3-2	CASSQDLGGDYGYTF	TGTGCCAGCAGCCAAGATTTAGGGGGCGACTATGGCTACACCTTC
-	TRBJ1-3	-	TRBV28	CASSFLNTIYF	TGTGCCAGCAGTTTCCTTAACACCATATATTTT
-	TRBJ2-5	-	TRBV18	CASSPRDTQETQYF	TGTGCCAGCTCCCCCCGGGACACCCAAGAGACCCAGTACTTC
-	TRBJ2-5	TRBD1	TRBV5-1	CASSGVQGGETQYF	TGCGCCAGCAGTGGGGTACAGGGGGGAGAGACCCAGTACTTC
-	TRBJ2-1	TRBD2	TRBV11-2	CASSLGTSGGSYNEQFF	TGTGCCAGCAGCTTAGGGACTAGCGGGGGTTCCTACAATGAGCAGTTCTTC
few	TRBJ2-7	TRBD2	TRBV7-6	CASSLVSSGGAHPSYEQYF	TGTGCCAGCAGCTTAGTCTCTAGCGGGGGGGCCCATCCTTCCTACGAGCAGTACTTC
-	TRBJ2-7	-	TRBV7-8	CASSSDYEQYF	TGTGCCAGCAGCAGCGACTACGAGCAGTACTTC
once	TRBJ2-4	-	TRBV19	CASSKQETKNIQYF	TGTGCCAGTAGCAAACAGGAGACCAAAAACATTCAGTACTTC
-	TRBJ2-1	TRBD1	TRBV12-3/TRBV12-4	CAIRTGSYNEQFF	TGTGCCATAAGGACAGGGTCCTACAATGAGCAGTTCTTC
-	TRBJ2-4	-	TRBV10-1	CASTPGHVNIQYF	TGCGCCAGCACCCCGGGACACGTAAACATTCAGTACTTC
-	TRBJ1-5	TRBD1	TRBV28	CASSLLTGGKDQPQHF	TGTGCCAGCAGTCTCCTGACAGGGGGTAAGGATCAGCCCCAGCATTTT
-	TRBJ1-1	-	TRBV30	CAWTVNTEAFF	TGTGCCTGGACAGTAAACACTGAAGCTTTCTTT